A selection of T cell receptor beta chains follows, all from one sample in a study of OX40 agonist ivuxolimab in advanced cancers. The repertoire was sequenced with immunoSEQ multiplex PCR; TCRdb's copy has only in-frame clones and lacks some. The top ten hold more than 0.65% of the sample, which has approximately 69,000 clones, 70% to 90% seen once. The source material was CD4+ or CD8+ T cells sorted from blood, sampled in a trial of the OX40 agonist ivuxolimab. Receptor source: an adult with an advanced solid tumor such as melanoma, head and neck, liver or kidney cancer. CDR3s include the opening cysteine and the closing phenylalanine or tryptophan. D genes are given only for firm matches. Size is stated for part of the rows, as once, few or many counts, or as a class when the clone is expanded.

v_gene	j_gene	d_gene	abundance	CDR3aa	CDR3nt
TRBV7-8	TRBJ2-1	TRBD2	-	CASSFLAGARYDEQFF	TGTGCCAGCAGCTTCTTAGCGGGAGCGAGGTACGATGAGCAGTTCTTC
TRBV28	TRBJ1-5	-	-	CATFRRRGNQPQHF	TGTGCCACCTTTCGACGGAGGGGCAATCAGCCCCAGCATTTT
TRBV11-2	TRBJ1-2	-	-	CASSLGGAANRVYGYTF	TGTGCCAGCAGCTTAGGGGGGGCGGCGAATCGCGTCTATGGCTACACCTTC
TRBV6-6	TRBJ2-1	TRBD2	-	CASRGSGGLHNEQFF	TGTGCCAGCAGGGGAAGCGGGGGTTTACACAATGAGCAGTTCTTC
TRBV5-6	TRBJ1-1	TRBD1	-	CASSPPRGLNTEAFF	TGTGCCAGCAGCCCTCCAAGGGGGCTTAACACTGAAGCTTTCTTT
TRBV30	TRBJ2-1	TRBD1	-	CAWLPGQAPQFF	TGTGCCTGGCTCCCGGGACAGGCTCCGCAGTTCTTC
TRBV15	TRBJ1-2	-	-	CATSRGGGYGYTF	TGTGCCACCAGCAGAGGGGGGGGCTATGGCTACACCTTC
TRBV7-2	TRBJ2-2	-	-	CASSSTANTGELFF	TGTGCCAGCAGCTCGACAGCGAACACCGGGGAGCTGTTTTTT
TRBV6-6	TRBJ1-5	-	few	CASRGANQPQHF	TGTGCCAGCAGGGGAGCCAATCAGCCCCAGCATTTT
TRBV29-1	TRBJ2-1	-	-	CSVVGALGFHEQFF	TGCAGCGTTGTCGGAGCCCTAGGGTTCCATGAGCAGTTCTTC
TRBV30	TRBJ1-4	-	medium-sized	CAWRQNLGEKLFF	TGTGCCTGGAGACAGAACCTAGGTGAAAAACTGTTTTTT
TRBV7-9	TRBJ2-2	-	once	CASSLPTGELFF	TGTGCCAGCAGCTTACCAACCGGGGAGCTGTTTTTT
TRBV30	TRBJ2-2	-	-	CAQGKRANTGELFF	TGTGCCCAGGGGAAGCGGGCGAACACCGGGGAGCTGTTTTTT
TRBV28	TRBJ1-5	TRBD1	once	CASAGQGQNQPQHF	TGTGCCAGCGCCGGACAGGGCCAAAATCAGCCCCAGCATTTT
TRBV2	TRBJ1-5	-	-	CASSAQGAGNQPQHF	TGTGCCAGCAGTGCGCAGGGTGCCGGCAATCAGCCCCAGCATTTT
TRBV6-5	TRBJ2-3	TRBD2	-	CASSYSSGSQDTQYF	TGTGCCAGCAGTTACTCGAGCGGGAGTCAAGATACGCAGTATTTT
TRBV7-2	TRBJ2-5	TRBD2	-	CASSSRLAGQETQYF	TGTGCCAGCAGCTCCAGGCTAGCGGGCCAAGAGACCCAGTACTTC
TRBV18	TRBJ2-5	TRBD1	once	CASSPSGTEETQYF	TGTGCCAGCTCACCATCCGGGACAGAAGAGACCCAGTACTTC
TRBV7-2	TRBJ1-5	-	-	CASSLGEIQPQHF	TGTGCCAGCAGCTTAGGTGAGATTCAGCCCCAGCATTTT
TRBV14	TRBJ2-2	-	-	CASSQPTGGELFF	TGTGCCAGCAGCCAACCGACTGGCGGGGAGCTGTTTTTT
TRBV19	TRBJ2-5	-	-	CASSIGGETQYF	TGTGCCAGTAGTATAGGCGGGGAGACCCAGTACTTC
TRBV28	TRBJ1-5	TRBD1	-	CASKGGWRERPQHF	TGTGCCAGCAAAGGGGGCTGGCGGGAACGGCCCCAGCATTTT
TRBV9	TRBJ2-1	-	-	CASSLGLKTEQFF	TGTGCCAGCAGCCTGGGACTGAAGACGGAACAGTTCTTC
TRBV19	TRBJ2-6	-	-	CASSIASGQNVLTF	TGTGCCAGTAGTATAGCTTCCGGACAGAACGTCCTGACTTTC
TRBV7-2	TRBJ2-7	TRBD1	once	CASSQGQGPYEQYF	TGTGCCAGCAGCCAGGGACAGGGCCCCTACGAGCAGTACTTC
TRBV7-2	TRBJ2-7	TRBD1	few	CASSWDRGPYEQYF	TGTGCCAGCAGCTGGGACAGGGGGCCCTACGAGCAGTACTTC
TRBV25-1	TRBJ2-4	-	-	CASSPHGTGVGIQYF	TGTGCCAGCAGTCCCCACGGGACGGGAGTTGGCATTCAGTACTTC
TRBV5-1	TRBJ2-7	TRBD2	-	CASSPSGVIYEQYF	TGCGCCAGCAGCCCGAGCGGGGTGATCTACGAGCAGTACTTC
TRBV28	TRBJ1-4	TRBD1	-	CASSAVQGISEKLFF	TGTGCCAGCAGTGCGGTACAGGGGATAAGTGAAAAACTGTTTTTT
TRBV19	TRBJ2-6	-	-	CASTGQRLSGANVLTF	TGTGCCAGTACGGGACAAAGACTCTCTGGGGCCAACGTCCTGACTTTC
TRBV11-2	TRBJ2-7	TRBD1	-	CASSLDLTGVREQYF	TGTGCCAGCAGCTTAGATCTTACAGGGGTACGCGAGCAGTACTTC
TRBV19	TRBJ1-1	-	many	CASSISYRTAMNTEAFF	TGTGCCAGTAGTATCTCGTATAGGACAGCTATGAACACTGAAGCTTTCTTT
TRBV11-2	TRBJ1-1	-	-	CASSLEGFTEAFF	TGTGCCAGCAGCTTAGAAGGGTTCACTGAAGCTTTCTTT
TRBV28	TRBJ1-1	-	once	CASIMTGNTEAFF	TGTGCCAGCATCATGACAGGGAACACTGAAGCTTTCTTT
TRBV7-2	TRBJ2-5	-	-	CASSLAGIQETQYF	TGTGCCAGCAGCTTAGCCGGGATACAAGAGACCCAGTACTTC
TRBV7-6	TRBJ1-3	-	-	CASSSSAALGGGNTIYF	TGTGCCAGCAGCTCATCCGCAGCCCTAGGTGGTGGAAACACCATATATTTT
TRBV10-3	TRBJ2-7	TRBD1	-	CAISLDRGYEQYF	TGTGCCATCAGCCTGGACAGGGGCTACGAGCAGTACTTC
TRBV29-1	TRBJ2-1	-	-	CSVGRTSASGEQFF	TGCAGCGTTGGGAGGACCTCCGCCTCGGGTGAGCAGTTCTTC
TRBV6-6	TRBJ1-5	TRBD1	few	CASSLQGGNQPQHF	TGTGCCAGCAGTTTACAGGGGGGTAATCAGCCCCAGCATTTT
TRBV2	TRBJ1-5	-	few	CASSVGAVQPQHF	TGTGCCAGCAGTGTAGGGGCTGTTCAGCCCCAGCATTTT
TRBV19	TRBJ2-1	-	-	CASRNRDRPFNEQFF	TGTGCCAGCAGAAACAGGGATCGCCCTTTCAATGAGCAGTTCTTC
TRBV11-2	TRBJ1-2	-	-	CASSPADSVGYTF	TGTGCCAGCAGCCCGGCAGACTCGGTTGGCTACACCTTC
TRBV4-2	TRBJ2-7	-	-	CASSQSREPGGQYF	TGTGCCAGCAGCCAGTCCCGGGAACCTGGCGGGCAGTACTTC
TRBV6-1	TRBJ2-1	-	-	CASSGVWLTSPFF	TGTGCCAGCAGTGGGGTTTGGCTAACTTCACCGTTCTTC
TRBV7-9	TRBJ2-5	-	-	CASSPRTRVETQYF	TGTGCCAGCAGCCCAAGGACCAGGGTTGAGACCCAGTACTTC
TRBV7-2	TRBJ2-1	TRBD2	-	CASSFTVAGGQNEQFF	TGTGCCAGCAGCTTCACGGTGGCGGGGGGGCAGAATGAGCAGTTCTTC
TRBV5-6	TRBJ2-3	TRBD1	-	CASSLVQGAIITDTQYF	TGTGCCAGCAGCTTGGTGCAGGGGGCCATAATAACAGATACGCAGTATTTT
TRBV19	TRBJ1-5	-	-	CASSIGTAYNQPQHF	TGTGCCAGTAGTATTGGAACAGCCTACAATCAGCCCCAGCATTTT
TRBV7-8	TRBJ2-5	-	-	CASSLGQGPQYF	TGTGCCAGCAGCTTGGGCCAAGGGCCCCAGTACTTC
TRBV15	TRBJ1-2	-	few	CATSRGGLDYGYTF	TGTGCCACCAGCAGAGGGGGGCTTGACTATGGCTACACCTTC
TRBV20-1	TRBJ2-5	-	-	CSGAHQETQYF	TGCAGTGGGGCCCACCAAGAGACCCAGTACTTC
TRBV30	TRBJ2-5	-	-	CAWSVLLGETQYF	TGTGCCTGGAGTGTACTTCTAGGGGAGACCCAGTACTTC
TRBV19	TRBJ2-7	TRBD1	-	CASRDRGTDEQYF	TGTGCCAGTCGGGACAGGGGTACCGACGAGCAGTACTTC